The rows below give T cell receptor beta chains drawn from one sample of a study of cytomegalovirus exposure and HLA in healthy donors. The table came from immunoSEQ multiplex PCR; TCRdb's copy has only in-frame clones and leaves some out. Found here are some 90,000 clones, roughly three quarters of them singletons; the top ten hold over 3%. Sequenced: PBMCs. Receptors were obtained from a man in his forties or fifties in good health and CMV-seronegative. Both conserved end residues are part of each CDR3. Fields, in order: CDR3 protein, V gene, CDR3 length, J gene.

CDR3aa: CASSRTGTAPIGLHF
v_gene: TRBV28
len: 15
j_gene: TRBJ1-6

CDR3aa: CASSIREQGSFSDTIYF
v_gene: TRBV19
len: 17
j_gene: TRBJ1-3

CDR3aa: CASSEKDGGSGYTF
v_gene: TRBV9
len: 14
j_gene: TRBJ1-2

CDR3aa: CASSLGQGVETQYF
v_gene: TRBV7-9
len: 14
j_gene: TRBJ2-5

CDR3aa: CASSVGGANTEAFF
v_gene: TRBV9
len: 14
j_gene: TRBJ1-1

CDR3aa: CASSLGDRTYEQYF
v_gene: TRBV5-1
len: 14
j_gene: TRBJ2-7

CDR3aa: CASSYRPREHNEQFF
v_gene: TRBV7-8
len: 15
j_gene: TRBJ2-1

CDR3aa: CASSLNRGGHSTDTQYF
v_gene: TRBV7-3
len: 17
j_gene: TRBJ2-3

CDR3aa: CASSQDRLAKYTGELFF
v_gene: TRBV4-3
len: 17
j_gene: TRBJ2-2

CDR3aa: CASSLWRGHQPQHF
v_gene: TRBV4-2
len: 14
j_gene: TRBJ1-5

CDR3aa: CASSLPDGENTEAFF
v_gene: TRBV7-8
len: 15
j_gene: TRBJ1-1

CDR3aa: CASRSASSYNEQFF
v_gene: TRBV27
len: 14
j_gene: TRBJ2-1

CDR3aa: CASSPRLAGGRKTQYF
v_gene: TRBV21-1
len: 16
j_gene: TRBJ2-5

CDR3aa: CASSVAPPSGVRIGELFF
v_gene: TRBV7-6
len: 18
j_gene: TRBJ2-2

CDR3aa: CASRTTAGQAGSGANVLTF
v_gene: TRBV28
len: 19
j_gene: TRBJ2-6

CDR3aa: CASSSSGGNNEQFF
v_gene: TRBV6-6
len: 14
j_gene: TRBJ2-1

CDR3aa: CASSFKGVSNQPQHF
v_gene: TRBV28
len: 15
j_gene: TRBJ1-5

CDR3aa: CASSPSGGASYEQYF
v_gene: TRBV28
len: 15
j_gene: TRBJ2-7

CDR3aa: CASSLGVFGYTF
v_gene: TRBV11-2
len: 12
j_gene: TRBJ1-2

CDR3aa: CASSFPGQGALADQPQHF
v_gene: TRBV7-8
len: 18
j_gene: TRBJ1-5

CDR3aa: CASSLILAGGQETQYF
v_gene: TRBV7-2
len: 16
j_gene: TRBJ2-5

CDR3aa: CASLGGRLTDTQYF
v_gene: TRBV5-6
len: 14
j_gene: TRBJ2-3

CDR3aa: CASSQSGGSQPQHF
v_gene: TRBV18
len: 14
j_gene: TRBJ1-5

CDR3aa: CASSLTEHYGYTF
v_gene: TRBV5-5
len: 13
j_gene: TRBJ1-2

CDR3aa: CASILTGGGYNEQFF
v_gene: TRBV28
len: 15
j_gene: TRBJ2-1

CDR3aa: CASRPGGTDTQYF
v_gene: TRBV27
len: 13
j_gene: TRBJ2-3

CDR3aa: CASSHTTGGGFSYNEQFF
v_gene: TRBV4-3
len: 18
j_gene: TRBJ2-1

CDR3aa: CASSRTPNTGELFF
v_gene: TRBV19
len: 14
j_gene: TRBJ2-2

CDR3aa: CASSVGTGRNTEAFF
v_gene: TRBV9
len: 15
j_gene: TRBJ1-1

CDR3aa: CATRGEVGSYNSPLHF
v_gene: TRBV15
len: 16
j_gene: TRBJ1-6

CDR3aa: CASSPQVGDTEAFF
v_gene: TRBV6-5
len: 14
j_gene: TRBJ1-1

CDR3aa: CASSPEQTGELFF
v_gene: TRBV7-3
len: 13
j_gene: TRBJ2-2